This record concerns one T cell receptor beta chain sequence. The antigen it binds to is not known. No quality values exist for individual bases; no much larger clone is one base distant. This entry belongs to a study of blood T cells in healthy people across ages (dated by TCRdb to between 2015 and 2016). About the study as a whole: In model experiments, template switching captured about one uniquely barcoded TCR beta cDNA molecule for every two T cells. Using deep sequencing normalized with unique cDNA molecular identifiers, the study measured how TCR beta repertoire diversity changes with age. The study analyzed two additional independent replicas of 1 million unique cDNA reads from the same blood draw for two donors, one aged 18 to 29 and one aged 80 or older. To avoid experimental bias, donors of different ages were distributed randomly across sequencing lanes. The donors were divided into four age groups: young (average roughly 15 years), middle-aged (almost 40), aged (approximately 64) and long-lived (82). On the study overall, not on this receptor specifically: Because the CMV infection status of the donors was unknown, age-related changes in expanded clonotypes may potentially have been confounded. Estimates of total diversity based on one million sequenced T cells were considered lower bounds and underestimates. Since profiling was done on bulk unsorted PBMCs, naive and antigen-experienced compartments could not be conclusively compared. Compared with the aged group, the long-lived group had more naive CD4+ T cells, fewer expanded clones and increased TCR diversity, a pattern suggesting age selection. As age increased, observed TCR beta diversity per million T cells dropped in a roughly linear way, and a significant reduction was already evident by age approximately 40. There was a strong correlation between observed TCR beta diversity and the percentage of naive T cells measured by flow cytometry.

The roughly 42 donors, aged about 6 to 100 years, were systemically healthy Caucasian individuals from Russia. Each donor gave about 11 milliliters of peripheral blood, drawn into EDTA-treated Vacutainer tubes. Ficoll-Paque density-gradient centrifugation was used to isolate PBMCs, with at least 6 million obtained per sample. Total RNA, at least 6 micrograms per sample, was extracted from PBMCs with Trizol reagent. Naive CD45RAhigh/CD27high T cell percentages were measured by flow cytometry on a PBMC aliquot from every donor. Libraries came from 5' RACE. The listed sequencing device is Illumina HiSeq 2500. The second PCR ran for about 6 to 11 cycles and used a J-beta primer mix along with a sample-barcoded 5' primer. A unique molecular identifier was introduced onto each TCR beta cDNA molecule by a template-switch 5' adaptor carrying 12 random nucleotides. Each sample yielded at least 3 million CDR3-containing paired-end reads. The Mint cDNA synthesis kit, primed by a TRBC-specific oligonucleotide, was used to synthesize first-strand cDNA from all RNA. All cDNA was treated with uracil-DNA glycosylase and then went through a first 18-cycle PCR with the universal primers M1SS and BC2_uni_R. As for how the authors treated the data: For normalization, 1 million high-quality reads, each with a distinct molecular identifier, were randomly selected from each sample. Instead of being binned into consensus sequences, reads with shared molecular identifiers were discarded. MiTCR, set to a Q25 quality threshold and the strictest error-elimination algorithm, was used for CDR3 identification, clonotype clustering and error correction. A nonparametric unseen species model using Euler transformation provided a lower-bound estimate of total TCR beta diversity. Through fastp at Q25 and MiXCR, TCRdb rebuilt clones from the public reads, retaining in-frame beta chains. Identical CDR3 proteins give one entry, which carries the most common genes and DNA. The V and J calls were not made by the authors but by TCRdb's processing. Across this sample there are hundreds of thousands of distinct CDR3 sequences, with 35% to 50% seen only once. Of the sample, 25% to 35% is held by the ten largest clones.

For CDR1 and CDR2, the germline V gene lists SGHRS and YFSETQ. There are 18 amino acids in the CDR3, from cysteine to phenylalanine inclusive. Only the CDR3 portion is preserved as DNA: 54 bases, with reading frame beginning at the first base. Unmatched junction bases come to 14, with V trimmed by 3 bases and J by 6 bases. The sample consisted of blood. This receptor chain uses TRBV5-1 and TRBJ2-1, with TRBD2 identical over 11 junction bases. This clonotype was sampled from a man older than 75 in good health. The DNA sequence reads TGCGCCAGCAGCTCCAGGACTAGCGGGCATATTATGGTCAATGAGCAGTTCTTC. Translation gives CASSSRTSGHIMVNEQFF.